The T cell receptor beta chain described here comes from a study of cytomegalovirus exposure and HLA in healthy donors. V gave up 5 bases and J gave up 5 bases, with 12 bases separating them. CDR3 size: 14 residues. Germline V lookup: CDR1 SGHVS, CDR2 FNYEAQ. Researchers ran the PCR with 60 Vbeta and 13 Jbeta primers. TCRdb's copy holds only in-frame clones and misses some; the assay was immunoSEQ multiplex PCR. This table has approximately 190,000 clones, approximately 78% appearing once. The sequencing input was PBMCs. The rearrangement uses TRBV7-6 and TRBJ1-4; D call uncertain. The TCR sequence derives from a woman between 18 and 29 years old in good health and CMV-seronegative. As DNA, the CDR3 is TGTGCCAGCAGCCCGTACGGGGAAAATGAAAAACTGTTTTTT. It specifies CASSPYGENEKLFF.